This T cell receptor (beta chain) originates from a study of T cells in lung cancer brain metastases. The germline V gene has CDR1 LNHDA and CDR2 SQIVND (reference sequence). V was pared by 3 bases and J by 7 bases, with 7 bases of the junction left unmatched. The CDR3 sequence is 14 residues long. About 5 deparaffinized, unstained 10 um sections supplied tumor areas macrodissected using marked H&E slides as a guide. The assay was immunoSEQ multiplex PCR, and TCRdb's table has in-frame clones only and misses some. The sample holds 510 or so clones; roughly nine tenths are singletons and the top ten take 9% to 9.5%. In the case of this clone: Its antigen remains unknown.

Study findings and constraints: Effects of preoperative corticosteroids on T cell infiltration in brain metastases could not be controlled.

The TCR was taken from a woman aged 30 to 39 with non-small cell lung cancer that had spread to the brain. Source material: tumor tissue from a brain metastasis. The chain is built from TRBV19 and TRBJ2-5; 8 bases map to TRBD2. CDR3 coding DNA: TGTGCCAGTAGTATTGGGGCCCTAGCGGGGACCCAGTACTTC. Translation: CASSIGALAGTQYF.